Presented here are 15 T cell receptor beta chains from one specimen sequenced in a study of regulatory T cells in long-lasting Graves disease. Sequencing libraries for TCR beta were prepared with iRepertoire HTBI primers and Arm-PCR of CDR3 regions. A single record per CDR3 protein comes from TCRdb applying MiXCR to the multiplex PCR reads. The data hold 620,000 or so distinct CDR3 sequences, with around 17% observed a single time. Described time point: newly diagnosed GD, antithyroid drugs for less than 3 months. PBMCs provided the RNA from which the TCR library was made. These sequences were also reported in another study, on T cells in Graves' hyperthyroidism and ophthalmopathy.

The specimen was peripheral blood mononuclear cells (PBMCs), collected at new diagnosis, from a patient treated with antithyroid drugs. The source of these receptors is a woman aged 30 to 39 with Graves disease.

This clonotype was detected many times. This rearrangement joins TRBV2 to TRBJ1-5, with 7 bases matching TRBD1. V shed 6 bases and J 4 bases; nucleotides not matched to a gene: 3. The CDR3 length is 13 residues. Per the germline V gene, CDR1 is SNHLY and CDR2 is FYNNEI. DNA for the CDR3: TGTGCCAGCAGCCAGACAGGGAATCAGCCCCAGCATTTT. Translating it yields CASSQTGNQPQHF.

The chain couples TRBV7-2 to TRBJ2-6, with D perhaps assigned TRBD1 or TRBD2 (5 bases each). CDR1 and CDR2 (germline): SGHTA, FQGNSA. The V end was cut by 5 bases, the J end by 7 bases, with 24 bases between. The length of the CDR3 is 18 residues. The CDR3 DNA follows: TGTGCCAGCAGCCACGGGCCGGGACCGTTATCTCTTGCCAACGTCCTGACTTTC. Translated, it gives CASSHGPGPLSLANVLTF.

The table lists this clonotype with many counts. V usage is TRBV6-2 or TRBV6-3 and J usage is TRBJ1-4; 10 bases are a match to TRBD1. The CDR3 loop spans 17 amino acids. Trimming took 5 bases from V and 0 from J; bases not matched to a gene: 6. The germline V gene has CDR1 MNHEY and CDR2 SVGEGT. The CDR3 region has the DNA TGTGCCAGCAGTCCATGGGACAGGGGAACAACTAATGAAAAACTGTTTTTT. This sequence encodes CASSPWDRGTTNEKLFF.

The V and J genes are TRBV5-6 and TRBJ2-7; D call uncertain. V dropped 2 bases and J dropped 6 bases, with 9 bases sitting between them. Germline lookup yields CDR1 SGHDT and CDR2 YYEEEE. The CDR3 extends over 12 amino acids. CDR3 sequence reads: CASSFGRIEQYF. CDR3 DNA: TGTGCCAGCAGCTTCGGTAGGATCGAGCAGTACTTC.

This clonotype has only a few counts. Compared with germline, one end of the junction differs, possibly owing to a read error. The gene calls are TRBV10-3 and TRBJ2-4; TRBD1 matches 10 bases. Germline V gene data show CDR1 as ENHRY and CDR2 as SYGVKD. The CDR3 runs 15 residues. DNA for the CDR3: TGTGCCAGCAGTCCCCGCGGGACAGGGGTGAACATTCAGTACTTC. Protein sequence: CASSPRGTGVNIQYF.

The V gene is TRBV28, the J gene TRBJ1-5; 7 bases line up with TRBD1. V lost 5 bases, J lost 3 bases, and 13 bases stayed unmatched. CDR1 and CDR2 from the germline V gene are MDHEN and SYDVKM. This CDR3 has 17 residues. The CDR3 reads CASSPQPRQGSNQPQHF. The DNA for the CDR3 is TGTGCCAGCAGTCCACAGCCGCGACAGGGCTCCAATCAGCCCCAGCATTTT.

This sequence joins TRBV24-1 and TRBJ2-7, with 8 bases that match TRBD1. After removal of 3 bases from V and 0 bases from J, the junction contained 6 bases not matched to a gene. CDR3 length: 16 residues. Germline CDR1 reads KGHDR; CDR2 reads SFDVKD. The CDR3, as DNA: TGTGCCACCAGTGATAGTCCCGGGACAGGCTCCTACGAGCAGTACTTC. Its protein product is CATSDSPGTGSYEQYF.

This clonotype was counted at least ten times. At one boundary the junction diverges from the germline segment, which might be a read error. The gene calls are TRBV5-1 and TRBJ1-2, with TRBD1 matching 7 bases. From germline, CDR1 is SGHRS and CDR2 YFSETQ. The CDR3 sequence is 13 residues long. The DNA for the CDR3 is TGTGCCAGCAGCTCGACAGGGCCATATGGCTACACCTTC. The encoded protein is CASSSTGPYGYTF.

This clonotype was seen repeatedly, ten times or more. The genes are TRBV3-1 and TRBJ1-2; D remains unclear. Germline-derived CDR1 and CDR2 are LGHDT and YNNKEL (reference sequence). CDR3 size: 13 residues. The V gene lost 10 bases and the J gene lost 1 base, with 13 bases spanning the gap. The CDR3 coding sequence is TGTGCCACCTCGAATTCCGTTAACTATGGCTACACCTTC. Translation: CATSNSVNYGYTF.

This clonotype was seen at least ten times. This chain joins TRBV12-3 or TRBV12-4 and TRBJ1-4, with TRBD1 matching over 10 bases. CDR3 size: 17 residues. V shed 6 bases, J shed 1 base, and the junction held 8 bases outside the gene matches. DNA for the CDR3: TGTGCCAGCAGCAGCCGGGACAGGGGTATAACTAATGAAAAACTGTTTTTT. The encoded protein is CASSSRDRGITNEKLFF.

This clonotype has at least ten counts. V gene TRBV7-9 combines with J gene TRBJ2-7; 8 nucleotides match TRBD2. The CDR3 consists of 14 residues. Germline V gene lookup returns CDR1 SEHNR and CDR2 FQNEAQ (reference sequence). After removal of 1 base from V and 3 bases from J, the junction contained 2 bases not matched to a gene. CDR3 in DNA: TGTGCCAGCAGCTTAGAAGCGGGGGACTACGAGCAGTACTTC. Its translation is CASSLEAGDYEQYF.

The chain carries TRBV19 and TRBJ2-1; perhaps TRBD2 as D (5 bases). CDR1 LNHDA and CDR2 SQIVND come from the germline V gene (reference sequence). There are 17 residues in the CDR3. Trimming left V 8 bases short and J 3 bases short, with 23 bases between. The CDR3 DNA reads TGTGCCAGTGTCCCTATCCAAATAGGGAGTTTCTACAATGAGCAGTTCTTC. It is translated as CASVPIQIGSFYNEQFF.

In this sample, this clonotype turned up once. The V gene is TRBV5-4, the J gene TRBJ2-3; 10 nucleotides agree with TRBD2. Germline values: CDR1 SGHNT, CDR2 YYREEE (reference sequence). CDR3 size: 15 residues. With 4 bases clipped from V and 6 bases from J, the junction kept 8 bases outside the gene matches. DNA for the CDR3: TGTGCCAGCAGCCCTGGGGGACTAGCGACGGATACGCAGTATTTT. Amino acids: CASSPGGLATDTQYF.

The table lists this clonotype with a few counts. The J gene is TRBJ2-7, the V gene TRBV7-2; D is possibly TRBD2 (5 bases). The germline CDR1 and CDR2 sequences are SGHTA and FQGNSA. V lost 3 bases, J lost 2 bases, and 14 bases lay in between. This CDR3 has 15 residues. The CDR3, as DNA: TGTGCCAGCAGCTTTGTAGGGTCGGGGACCTACGAGCAGTACTTC. This codes for CASSFVGSGTYEQYF.

This clonotype was seen only a few times. This chain joins TRBV7-3 and TRBJ2-2, with D maybe TRBD1 (6 bases). The CDR3 contains 14 residues. Germline CDR1 reads SGHTA; CDR2 reads FQGTGA. V lost 5 bases, J lost 4 bases, and 11 bases lay in between. As DNA, the CDR3 is TGTGCCAGCAGCCCAGGGGCGAGCACCGGGGAGCTGTTTTTT. Protein product: CASSPGASTGELFF.